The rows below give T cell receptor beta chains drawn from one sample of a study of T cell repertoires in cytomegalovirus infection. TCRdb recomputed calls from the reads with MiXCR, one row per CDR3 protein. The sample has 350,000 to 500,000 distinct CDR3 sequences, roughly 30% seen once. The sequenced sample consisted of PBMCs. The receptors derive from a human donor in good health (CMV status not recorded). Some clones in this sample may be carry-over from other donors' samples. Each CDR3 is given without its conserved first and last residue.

ASSNRQVGEKLF,TRBV25-1,TRBJ1-4
ASKTRSEAF,TRBV12-3/TRBV12-4,TRBJ1-1
ASRRPGANVLT,TRBV12-3/TRBV12-4,TRBJ2-6
ASSTRDRGLVNGNTIY,TRBV7-9,TRBJ1-3
ASSSRGVLPGDTQY,TRBV7-8,TRBJ2-3
ASSQDPGQGAEEQF,TRBV4-1,TRBJ2-1
ASSYSGTSSYEQY,TRBV6-6,TRBJ2-7
ASSYRSRSSTDTQY,TRBV6-6,TRBJ2-3
ASSIVGTGAFQPQH,TRBV19,TRBJ1-5
ASSLGRDVREAF,TRBV13,TRBJ1-1
ASSLASFPAAEQY,TRBV5-6,TRBJ2-7
ASSEWGIGYEQY,TRBV6-1,TRBJ2-7
ASHIRGQNIQY,TRBV5-6,TRBJ2-4
ASSPPTGTEQY,TRBV5-6,TRBJ2-7
ASSYSSGGSFNEQF,TRBV6-5,TRBJ2-1
ASRPSGGAQETQY,TRBV12-3/TRBV12-4,TRBJ2-5
ASSPQRSAGNTGELF,TRBV7-3,TRBJ2-2
ASGTFTGELF,TRBV6-8,TRBJ2-2
ASTPRQGSYNEQF,TRBV6-2/TRBV6-3,TRBJ2-1
ASSYSVRGYSNQPQH,TRBV6-6,TRBJ1-5
ASSMGRTSSYNSPLH,TRBV19,TRBJ1-6
ASSLVSNQETQY,TRBV7-6,TRBJ2-5
ASSPSSAVEQF,TRBV5-6,TRBJ2-1
ASSPSGGYNEQF,TRBV7-6,TRBJ2-1
ASSPRLAGRNEQF,TRBV7-9,TRBJ2-1
ASSSGGEVVEAF,TRBV7-8,TRBJ1-1
ASSLVSEVAEQY,TRBV5-1,TRBJ2-7
ASLSGSNQPQL,TRBV28,TRBJ1-5
ATSDLGDGLNTGELF,TRBV24-1,TRBJ2-2
ASSRQEYNEQF,TRBV18,TRBJ2-1
ASRGAPGANYGYT,TRBV28,TRBJ1-2
ASSVIRLQGNTIY,TRBV7-9,TRBJ1-3
ASSLSGGNNEQF,TRBV11-2,TRBJ2-1
AISFIDRLNTQY,TRBV7-9,TRBJ2-5
ASTDDRKNTEAF,TRBV2,TRBJ1-1
ASSVGGVATNEKLF,TRBV28,TRBJ1-4
ASSFGGLDGYT,TRBV12-3/TRBV12-4,TRBJ1-2
ASGGPETQY,TRBV19,TRBJ2-5
ASSLERGLNTEAF,TRBV7-6,TRBJ1-1
ASSLRGPSDTQY,TRBV5-4,TRBJ2-3
ASSLDAGSHNSPLH,TRBV11-2,TRBJ1-6
ASSQVRGGLAF,TRBV4-3,TRBJ1-1
ASSQRLAGTQETQY,TRBV7-6,TRBJ2-5
SALGVRGNQPQH,TRBV20-1,TRBJ1-5
ASSSTGLAIPQQPATQY,TRBV7-8,TRBJ2-5